This T cell receptor beta chain was retrieved from a study of blood T cell repertoires in COVID-19. This clone was found a few times. The CDR3 has 15 amino acids. Germline CDR1 GTSNPN, CDR2 SVGIG (reference sequence). V was trimmed by 2 bases and J by 2 bases, leaving 13 bases between them. Libraries were prepared by immunoSEQ multiplex PCR; TCRdb keeps only in-frame clonotypes and omits some of them. The table has fewer than 350,000 clones, roughly 85% seen once; the top ten hold 1.5% to 2%. Sequencing input: PBMCs or T cells enriched from blood (not recorded which). This TCR came from a woman aged 25 to 39 who had been exposed to COVID-19. The chain has TRBV30 and TRBJ1-5, with a possible D match to TRBD1 (5 bases). The CDR3 loop reads CAWSSAPGRNQPQHF. CDR3 nucleotide sequence: TGTGCCTGGAGTAGCGCGCCAGGGCGCAATCAGCCCCAGCATTTT.